A selection of T cell receptor beta chains follows, all from one sample in a study of OX40 agonist ivuxolimab in advanced cancers. Data came from immunoSEQ multiplex PCR; TCRdb stores just in-frame clones and leaves some out. The sample yields tens of thousands of clones, approximately 92% seen once. This specimen was CD4+ or CD8+ T cells sorted from blood, taken in a trial of the OX40 agonist ivuxolimab. Receptor source: an adult with an advanced solid tumor such as melanoma, head and neck, liver or kidney cancer. Both conserved end residues are part of each CDR3. A D gene is named only where the DNA matches it firmly. Size values are once, few and many counts, or a class for expanded clones, and some rows have none.

>TRBJ2-3|-|TRBV6-1|TRBD1
TGTGCCAGCAGAGGACAGGGAATGGCAGATACGCAGTATTTT
CASRGQGMADTQYF
>TRBJ1-2|-|TRBV5-6|TRBD1
TGTGCCAGCAGTTCTTGGGGACAGGTGATTTATGGCTACACCTTC
CASSSWGQVIYGYTF
>TRBJ2-2|-|TRBV25-1|TRBD1
TGTGCCAGCAGTGATCCGGGACAGGGAAACGCCGGGGAGCTGTTTTTT
CASSDPGQGNAGELFF
>TRBJ2-1|-|TRBV7-7|TRBD2
TGTGCTAGCAGCGAGCGGGGCCTCAGGGAAGAGCAGTTCTTC
CASSERGLREEQFF
>TRBJ1-3|-|TRBV6-5|-
TGTGCCAGCAGTTACAGGACGCACTCTGGAAACACCATATATTTT
CASSYRTHSGNTIYF
>TRBJ2-7|-|TRBV5-4|TRBD2
TGTGCCAGCAGCTTGCGTCCTTCCGGGACTAGAACCTACGAGCAGTACTTC
CASSLRPSGTRTYEQYF
>TRBJ1-4|-|TRBV7-2|-
TGTGCCAGCAGCTTACCCGGGAGCGGAAAACTGTTTTTT
CASSLPGSGKLFF
>TRBJ2-5|-|TRBV6-4|-
TGTGCCATGAGGGCGAGACCCCAAGAGACCCAGTACTTC
CAMRARPQETQYF
>TRBJ1-1|-|TRBV30|-
TGTGCCTGGAGTGTACAGCATACTGAAGCTTTCTTT
CAWSVQHTEAFF
>TRBJ2-7|once|TRBV15|-
TGTGCCACCAGCAGAGATCGGGCAGGACCCCGGGAGCAGTACTTC
CATSRDRAGPREQYF
>TRBJ2-3|once|TRBV5-1|TRBD2
TGCGCCAGCAAAACTAGCGGGAGTTCAGATACGCAGTATTTT
CASKTSGSSDTQYF
>TRBJ1-4|-|TRBV7-2|-
TGTGCCAGCAGCTCGTCAGGGACAACTAATGAAAAACTGTTTTTT
CASSSSGTTNEKLFF
>TRBJ2-1|-|TRBV6-6|TRBD2
TGTGCCAGCAGTCCGGATCCGGGACTAGGCAATGAGCAGTTCTTC
CASSPDPGLGNEQFF
>TRBJ2-3|-|TRBV11-2|-
TGTGCCAGCAGCTTAGGGGTACCTCGACATACGCAGTATTTT
CASSLGVPRHTQYF
>TRBJ2-1|-|TRBV4-1|TRBD1
TGCGCCAGCAGCCAACGTAGGGCAGGGGGCATGGGTGAGCAGTTCTTC
CASSQRRAGGMGEQFF
>TRBJ1-2|-|TRBV9|-
TGTGCCAGCAGCGTCAGCTCCTATGGCTACACCTTC
CASSVSSYGYTF
>TRBJ2-7|-|TRBV5-1|TRBD2
TGCGCCAGCAGCTTGTGGAGTGCAGGGACTAGCGGAGGCGAGCAGTACTTC
CASSLWSAGTSGGEQYF
>TRBJ2-5|-|TRBV5-1|TRBD1
TGCGCCAGCAGCTCCAGGACAGGGAACGGAGAGACCCAGTACTTC
CASSSRTGNGETQYF
>TRBJ2-3|once|TRBV6-1|-
TGTGCCAGCAGGCCCACCTTTAGGTCAGTAGATACGCAGTATTTT
CASRPTFRSVDTQYF
>TRBJ2-7|-|TRBV9|TRBD1
TGTGCCAGCAGCCCAGGGACAGTAGTAACCTACGAGCAGTACTTC
CASSPGTVVTYEQYF
>TRBJ2-1|-|TRBV5-1|TRBD1
TGCGCCAGCACTTGGACAGGAGCCTTTCTTGAGCAGTTCTTC
CASTWTGAFLEQFF
>TRBJ1-6|-|TRBV30|-
TGTGCCTGGAGCCAAATCCCCGCGGGTAATTCACCCCTCCACTTT
CAWSQIPAGNSPLHF
>TRBJ1-1|-|TRBV7-9|TRBD1
TGTGCCAGCAGCCCCAGACAGGGTAGGACTGAAGCTTTCTTT
CASSPRQGRTEAFF
>TRBJ2-7|-|TRBV7-6|TRBD2
TGTGCCAGCAGCTTTTATGGCGGGGGGGCCGAAGAGCAGTACTTC
CASSFYGGGAEEQYF
>TRBJ2-3|-|TRBV5-1|TRBD2
TGCGCCAGCTATAGCGGGGGGTCCACAGATACGCAGTATTTT
CASYSGGSTDTQYF
>TRBJ1-1|-|TRBV2|-
TGTGCCAACCTGAAGGGTTTGAACACTGAAGCTTTCTTT
CANLKGLNTEAFF
>TRBJ2-7|few|TRBV7-2|-
TGTGCCAGCAGCTTACAGGGCCTTTCCTACGAGCAGTACTTC
CASSLQGLSYEQYF
>TRBJ2-2|-|TRBV9|-
TGTGCCAGCAGCGTAGGGACAGACCCGAACACCGGGGAGCTGTTTTTT
CASSVGTDPNTGELFF
>TRBJ1-5|-|TRBV5-1|-
TGCGCCAGCAGAGAAAATTCCTCTTCATATAGCAATCAGCCCCAGCATTTT
CASRENSSSYSNQPQHF
>TRBJ2-1|-|TRBV7-6|-
TGTGCCAGCAGCTTAGGTCTGGGCTTGAGAATTGAGCAGTTCTTC
CASSLGLGLRIEQFF
>TRBJ2-3|-|TRBV5-1|TRBD2
TGCGCCAGCAGCCAATTCCCCCAGCCTAGCGGGGGTACGGTGGATACGCAGTATTTT
CASSQFPQPSGGTVDTQYF
>TRBJ1-5|-|TRBV6-5|-
TGTGCCAGCAGTTACTCGTCAGGGGAAAGCAATCAGCCCCAGCATTTT
CASSYSSGESNQPQHF
>TRBJ2-1|-|TRBV9|TRBD1
TGTGCCAGCAGCCCCCGGGACAGCTCCTACAATGAGCAGTTCTTC
CASSPRDSSYNEQFF
>TRBJ1-5|few|TRBV27|TRBD1
TGTGCCAGCAGAGGTCTGGCGCAGGGGGTGGGTCAGCCCCAGCATTTT
CASRGLAQGVGQPQHF
>TRBJ2-1|-|TRBV10-3|TRBD1
TGTGCCATCAGTGAGTCTATGGGACAGGGGAATTCCTACAATGAGCAGTTCTTC
CAISESMGQGNSYNEQFF
>TRBJ2-7|-|TRBV11-2|-
TGTGCCAGCAGCTTCGGACAGTCCTACGAGCAGTACTTC
CASSFGQSYEQYF
>TRBJ2-7|-|TRBV30|TRBD2
TGTGCCTGGAGTTCGGGACTAGCGCGCTCCTACGAGCAGTACTTC
CAWSSGLARSYEQYF
>TRBJ2-3|once|TRBV20-1|-
TGCAGTGCTCCGAACACAGATACGCAGTATTTT
CSAPNTDTQYF
>TRBJ1-2|-|TRBV19|TRBD1
TGTGCCAGTACCCTGGGGGGACAGGGTTTCCATGGCTACACCTTC
CASTLGGQGFHGYTF
>TRBJ1-5|-|TRBV11-1|-
TGTGCCAGCAGCTTATACATCAATCAGCCCCAGCATTTT
CASSLYINQPQHF
>TRBJ2-5|-|TRBV5-4|TRBD2
TGTGCCAGCAGCTTGGACCCAGCGGGGGACCAAGAGACCCAGTACTTC
CASSLDPAGDQETQYF
>TRBJ2-6|-|TRBV5-1|-
TGCGCCAGCAGCATTGACAGCCGCCGCACTGGGGCCAACGTCCTGACTTTC
CASSIDSRRTGANVLTF
>TRBJ2-7|-|TRBV6-1|-
TGTGCCAGCAGTGCCCCTCGACGGGGGTTCCCATACGAGCAGTACTTC
CASSAPRRGFPYEQYF
>TRBJ1-2|-|TRBV5-4|TRBD1
TGTGCCAGCAGCTTGGGTACGAGACAGGGTGACTATGGCTACACCTTC
CASSLGTRQGDYGYTF
>TRBJ1-1|once|TRBV5-6|-
TGTGCCAGCAGCTTTAAGGAGAACACTGAAGCTTTCTTT
CASSFKENTEAFF
>TRBJ2-7|-|TRBV29-1|-
TGCAGCGTCCTTTCAGGGAATTACGAGCAGTACTTC
CSVLSGNYEQYF
>TRBJ2-1|-|TRBV9|-
TGTGCCAGCAGCGCGGACAGCAATGAGCAGTTCTTC
CASSADSNEQFF
>TRBJ1-3|-|TRBV7-2|-
TGTGCCAGCAGTGGACAGCCCGGAAACACCATATATTTT
CASSGQPGNTIYF
>TRBJ2-2|-|TRBV10-3|-
TGTGCCATCTCCCTGGAGGGAGGGGAGCTGTTTTTT
CAISLEGGELFF
>TRBJ2-7|once|TRBV21-1|-
TGTGCCAGCAGCAAAGCGCTCAGGAGGGGCGTCTTCTACGAGCAGTACTTC
CASSKALRRGVFYEQYF
>TRBJ2-5|-|TRBV2|-
TGTGCAGTGGGAGGTCGAGAGACCCAGTACTTC
CAVGGRETQYF
>TRBJ1-1|few|TRBV2|-
TGTGCCAGCCAAGACTCGAACACTGAAGCTTTCTTT
CASQDSNTEAFF
>TRBJ1-2|few|TRBV14|-
TGTGCCAGCAGCCATCCAACCACTGAGGGCAATGGCTACACCTTC
CASSHPTTEGNGYTF